This TCR beta chain comes out of a study of blood T cell repertoires in COVID-19. This CDR3 contains 12 residues. The germline gives CDR1 SQVTM, CDR2 ANQGSEA. The V gene lost 4 bases and the J gene lost 3 bases, with 9 bases spanning the gap. This clone has just one count. Sequenced by immunoSEQ multiplex PCR; TCRdb stores in-frame clones only, minus some. The table shows 25,000 to 35,000 clones, with approximately 85% occurring only once. Input material: peripheral blood. V usage is TRBV29-1 and J usage is TRBJ1-2, with D hard to call. The TCR was taken from a human donor in a cohort sampled during active COVID-19. The CDR3 spells CSVAGLDYGYTF. The CDR3 DNA reads as TGCAGCGTTGCGGGTTTGGACTATGGCTACACCTTC. Using reference TRBV29-1 and TRBJ1-2 for the parts outside the CDR3, the full variable domain is SAVISQKPSRDICQRGTSLTIQCQVDSQVTMMFWYRQQPGQSLTLIATANQGSEATYESGFVIDKFPISRPNLTFSTLTVSNMSPEDSSIYLCSVAGLDYGYTFGSGTRLTVV.